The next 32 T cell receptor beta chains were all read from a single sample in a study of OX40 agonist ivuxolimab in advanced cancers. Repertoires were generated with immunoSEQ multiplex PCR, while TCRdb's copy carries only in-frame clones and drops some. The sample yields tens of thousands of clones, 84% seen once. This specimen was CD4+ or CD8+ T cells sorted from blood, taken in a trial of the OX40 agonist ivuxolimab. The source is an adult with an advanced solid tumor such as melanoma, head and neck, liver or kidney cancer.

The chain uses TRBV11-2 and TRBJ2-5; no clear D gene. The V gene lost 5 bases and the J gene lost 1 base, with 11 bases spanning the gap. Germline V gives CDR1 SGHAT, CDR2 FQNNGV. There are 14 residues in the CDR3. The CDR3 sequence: CASSPSATQETQYF. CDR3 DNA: TGTGCCAGCAGCCCGAGCGCGACCCAAGAGACCCAGTACTTC.

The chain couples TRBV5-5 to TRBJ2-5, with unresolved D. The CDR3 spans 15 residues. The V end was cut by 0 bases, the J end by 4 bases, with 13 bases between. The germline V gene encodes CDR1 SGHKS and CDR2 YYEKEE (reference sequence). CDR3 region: CASSLGTVKRETQYF. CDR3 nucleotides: TGTGCCAGCAGCTTGGGGACGGTGAAAAGAGAGACCCAGTACTTC.

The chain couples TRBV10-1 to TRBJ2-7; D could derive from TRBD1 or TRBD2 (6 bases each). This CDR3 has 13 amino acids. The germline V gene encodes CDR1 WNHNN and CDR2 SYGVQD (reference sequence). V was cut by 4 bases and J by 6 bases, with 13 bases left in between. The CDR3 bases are TGCGCCAGCAGTGGACTAGGGGGGTCCGAGCAGTACTTC. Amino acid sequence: CASSGLGGSEQYF.

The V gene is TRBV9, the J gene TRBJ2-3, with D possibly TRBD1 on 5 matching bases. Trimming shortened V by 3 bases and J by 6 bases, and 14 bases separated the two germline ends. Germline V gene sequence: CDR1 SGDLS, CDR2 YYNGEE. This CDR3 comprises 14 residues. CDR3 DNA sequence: TGTGCCAGCAGCGCCCGACAGAGCTTCGATACGCAGTATTTT. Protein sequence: CASSARQSFDTQYF.

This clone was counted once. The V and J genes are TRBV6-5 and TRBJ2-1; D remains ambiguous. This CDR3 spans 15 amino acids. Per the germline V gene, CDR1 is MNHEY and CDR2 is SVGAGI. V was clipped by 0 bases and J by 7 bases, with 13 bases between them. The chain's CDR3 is CASSYSGRIKNEQFF. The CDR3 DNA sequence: TGTGCCAGCAGTTACTCCGGACGGATTAAGAATGAGCAGTTCTTC.

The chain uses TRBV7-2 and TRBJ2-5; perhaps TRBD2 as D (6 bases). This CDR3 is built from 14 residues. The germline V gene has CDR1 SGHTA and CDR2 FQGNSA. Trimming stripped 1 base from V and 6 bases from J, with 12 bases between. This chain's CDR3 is CASSLEGGVKTQYF. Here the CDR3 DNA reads TGTGCCAGCAGCTTAGAGGGAGGTGTGAAGACCCAGTACTTC.

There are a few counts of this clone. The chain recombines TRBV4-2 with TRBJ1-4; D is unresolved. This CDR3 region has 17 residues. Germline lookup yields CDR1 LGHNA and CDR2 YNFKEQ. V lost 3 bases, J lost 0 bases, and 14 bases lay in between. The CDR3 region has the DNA TGTGCCAGCAGCCAGGAAGTACCCAGCGCAACTAATGAAAAACTGTTTTTT. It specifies CASSQEVPSATNEKLFF.

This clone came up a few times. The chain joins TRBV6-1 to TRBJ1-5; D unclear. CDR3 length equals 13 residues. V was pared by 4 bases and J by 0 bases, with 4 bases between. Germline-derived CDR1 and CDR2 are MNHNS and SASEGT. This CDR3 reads CASSVNSNQPQHF. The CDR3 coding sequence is TGTGCCAGCAGTGTTAATAGCAATCAGCCCCAGCATTTT.

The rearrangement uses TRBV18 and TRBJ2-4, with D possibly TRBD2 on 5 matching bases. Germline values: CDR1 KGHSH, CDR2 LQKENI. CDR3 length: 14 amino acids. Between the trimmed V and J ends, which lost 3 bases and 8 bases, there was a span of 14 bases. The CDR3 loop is CASSPSAEEDIQYF. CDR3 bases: TGTGCCAGCTCACCTTCAGCGGAGGAAGACATTCAGTACTTC.

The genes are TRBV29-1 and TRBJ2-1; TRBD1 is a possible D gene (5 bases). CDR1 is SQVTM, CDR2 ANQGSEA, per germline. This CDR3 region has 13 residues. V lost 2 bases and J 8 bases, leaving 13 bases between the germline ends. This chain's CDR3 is CSVEIGHHDEQFF. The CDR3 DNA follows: TGCAGCGTTGAAATCGGACATCATGATGAGCAGTTCTTC.

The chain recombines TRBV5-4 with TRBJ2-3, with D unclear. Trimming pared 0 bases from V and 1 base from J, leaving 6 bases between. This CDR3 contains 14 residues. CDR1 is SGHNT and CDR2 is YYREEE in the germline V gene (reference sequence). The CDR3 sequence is CASSLEPGTDTQYF. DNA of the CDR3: TGTGCCAGCAGCTTGGAACCGGGCACAGATACGCAGTATTTT. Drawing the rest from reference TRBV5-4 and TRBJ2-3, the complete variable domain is ETGVTQSPTHLIKTRGQQVTLRCSSQSGHNTVSWYQQALGQGPQFIFQYYREEENGRGNFPPRFSGLQFPNYSSELNVNALELDDSALYLCASSLEPGTDTQYFGPGTRLTVL.

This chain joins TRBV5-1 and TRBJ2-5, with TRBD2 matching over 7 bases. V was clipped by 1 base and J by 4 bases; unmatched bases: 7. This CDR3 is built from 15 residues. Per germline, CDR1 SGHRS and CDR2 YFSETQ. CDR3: CASSLTSGRGETQYF. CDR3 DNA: TGCGCCAGCAGCTTGACCTCAGGGAGGGGAGAGACCCAGTACTTC.

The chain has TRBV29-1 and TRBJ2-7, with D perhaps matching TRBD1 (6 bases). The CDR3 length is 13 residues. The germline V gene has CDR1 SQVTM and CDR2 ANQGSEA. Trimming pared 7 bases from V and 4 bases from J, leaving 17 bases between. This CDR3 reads CSASAGVIYEQYF. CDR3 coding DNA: TGCAGCGCCTCGGCAGGGGTTATTTACGAGCAGTACTTC.

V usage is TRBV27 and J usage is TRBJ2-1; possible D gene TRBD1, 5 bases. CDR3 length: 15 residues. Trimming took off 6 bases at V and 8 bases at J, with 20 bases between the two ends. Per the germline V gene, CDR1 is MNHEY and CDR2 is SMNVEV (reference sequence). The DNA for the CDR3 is TGTGCCAGCAGCACATATCGGTCAGGGTCGTATGAGCAGTTCTTC. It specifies CASSTYRSGSYEQFF.

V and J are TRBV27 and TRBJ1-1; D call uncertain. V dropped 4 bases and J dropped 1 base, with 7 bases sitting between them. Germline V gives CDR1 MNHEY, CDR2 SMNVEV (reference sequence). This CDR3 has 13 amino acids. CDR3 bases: TGTGCCAGCAGTTACGCCGGGAACACTGAAGCTTTCTTT. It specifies CASSYAGNTEAFF.

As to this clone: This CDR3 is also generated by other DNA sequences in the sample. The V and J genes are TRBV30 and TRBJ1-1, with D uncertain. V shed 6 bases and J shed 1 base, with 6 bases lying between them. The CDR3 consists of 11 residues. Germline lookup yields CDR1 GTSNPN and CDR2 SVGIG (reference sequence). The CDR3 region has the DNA TGTGCCTGTGAACGGAACACTGAAGCTTTCTTT. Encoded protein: CACERNTEAFF.

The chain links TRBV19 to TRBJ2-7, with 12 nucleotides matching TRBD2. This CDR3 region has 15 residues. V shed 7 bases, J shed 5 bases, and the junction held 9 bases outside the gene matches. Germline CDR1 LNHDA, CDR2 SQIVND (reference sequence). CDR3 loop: CASKQTSGRIDEQYF. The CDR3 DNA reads TGTGCCAGTAAACAGACTAGCGGGAGAATAGACGAGCAGTACTTC.

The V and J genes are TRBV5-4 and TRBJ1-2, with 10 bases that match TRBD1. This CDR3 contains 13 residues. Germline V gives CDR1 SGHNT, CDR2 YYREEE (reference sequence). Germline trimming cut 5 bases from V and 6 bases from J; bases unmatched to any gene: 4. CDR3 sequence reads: CASRRTGGDGYTF. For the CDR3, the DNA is TGTGCCAGCAGGCGGACAGGGGGGGATGGCTACACCTTC.

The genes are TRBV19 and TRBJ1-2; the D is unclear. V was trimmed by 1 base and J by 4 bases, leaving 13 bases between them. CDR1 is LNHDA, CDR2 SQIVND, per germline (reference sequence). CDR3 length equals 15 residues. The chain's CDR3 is CASSIGGQTFYGYTF. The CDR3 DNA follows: TGTGCCAGTAGTATAGGAGGGCAGACTTTCTATGGCTACACCTTC.

The CDR3: CASSWHNQETQYF. For the CDR3, the DNA is TGTGCCAGCAGTTGGCACAACCAAGAGACCCAGTACTTC. J is TRBJ2-5 and V is TRBV25-1, with D uncertain. Germline values: CDR1 MGHDK, CDR2 SYGVNS. This CDR3 has 13 residues. V lost 5 bases, J lost 0 bases, and 7 bases lay in between. Filled out from reference TRBV25-1 and TRBJ2-5, the complete variable domain reads EADIYQTPRYLVIGTGKKITLECSQTMGHDKMYWYQQDPGMELHLIHYSYGVNSTEKGDLSSESTVSRIRTEHFPLTLESARPSHTSQYLCASSWHNQETQYFGPGTRLLVL.

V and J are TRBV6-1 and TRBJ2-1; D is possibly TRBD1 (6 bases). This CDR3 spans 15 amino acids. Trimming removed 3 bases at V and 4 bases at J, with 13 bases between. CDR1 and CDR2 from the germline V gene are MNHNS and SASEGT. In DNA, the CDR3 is TGTGCCAGCAGTGATGGGCGGACAGTTTACAATGAGCAGTTCTTC. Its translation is CASSDGRTVYNEQFF.

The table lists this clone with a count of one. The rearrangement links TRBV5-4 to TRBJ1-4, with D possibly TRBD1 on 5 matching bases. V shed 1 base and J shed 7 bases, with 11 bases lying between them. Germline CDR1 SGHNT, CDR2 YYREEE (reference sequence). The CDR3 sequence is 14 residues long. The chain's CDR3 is CASSLFQGTEKLFF. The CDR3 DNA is TGTGCCAGCAGCTTGTTTCAGGGTACTGAAAAACTGTTTTTT.

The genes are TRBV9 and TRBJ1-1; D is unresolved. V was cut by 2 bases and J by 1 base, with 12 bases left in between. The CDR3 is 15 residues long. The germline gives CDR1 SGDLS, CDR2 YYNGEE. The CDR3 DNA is TGTGCCAGCAGCGTCGACACCGGGGAGAACACTGAAGCTTTCTTT. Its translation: CASSVDTGENTEAFF.

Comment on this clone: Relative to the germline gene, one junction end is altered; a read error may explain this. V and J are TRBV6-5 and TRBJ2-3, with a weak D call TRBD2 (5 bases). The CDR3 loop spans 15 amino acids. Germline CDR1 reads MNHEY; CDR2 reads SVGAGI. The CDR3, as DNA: TGTGCCAGCAGGTACTTGGGGAGTGGCACAGATACGCAGTATTTT. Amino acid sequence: CASRYLGSGTDTQYF.

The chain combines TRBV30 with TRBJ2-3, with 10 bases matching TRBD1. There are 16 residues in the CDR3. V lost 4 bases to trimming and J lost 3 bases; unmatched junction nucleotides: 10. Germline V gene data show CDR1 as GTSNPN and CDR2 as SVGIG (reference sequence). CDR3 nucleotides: TGTGCCTGGAAGAGGGACAGGGGATCGTGGACAGATACGCAGTATTTT. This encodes CAWKRDRGSWTDTQYF.

Here the CDR3 reads CASSSRNTGELFF. The CDR3 DNA follows: TGTGCCAGCAGCTCCCGTAACACCGGGGAGCTGTTTTTT. The chain links TRBV7-9 to TRBJ2-2, with D uncertain. The V end was cut by 4 bases, the J end by 2 bases, with 5 bases between. CDR1 and CDR2 (germline): SEHNR, FQNEAQ (reference sequence). CDR3 length: 13 amino acids.

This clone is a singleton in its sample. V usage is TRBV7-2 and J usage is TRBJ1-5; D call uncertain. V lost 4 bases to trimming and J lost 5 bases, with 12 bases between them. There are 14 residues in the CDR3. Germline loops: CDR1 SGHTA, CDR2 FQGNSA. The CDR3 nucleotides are TGTGCCAGCAGCTCCTTAGGGATCGATCAGCCCCAGCATTTT. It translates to CASSSLGIDQPQHF.

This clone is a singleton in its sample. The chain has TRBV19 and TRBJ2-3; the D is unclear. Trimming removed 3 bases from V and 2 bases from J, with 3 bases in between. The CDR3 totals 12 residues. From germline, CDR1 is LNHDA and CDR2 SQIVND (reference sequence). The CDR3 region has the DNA TGTGCCAGTAGTATCTCCACAGATACGCAGTATTTT. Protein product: CASSISTDTQYF.

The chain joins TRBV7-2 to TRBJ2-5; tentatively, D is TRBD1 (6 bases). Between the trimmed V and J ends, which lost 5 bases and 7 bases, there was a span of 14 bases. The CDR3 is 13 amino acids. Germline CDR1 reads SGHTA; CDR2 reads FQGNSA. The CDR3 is CASSKNREGTQYF. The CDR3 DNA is TGTGCCAGCAGCAAAAACAGGGAAGGGACCCAGTACTTC.

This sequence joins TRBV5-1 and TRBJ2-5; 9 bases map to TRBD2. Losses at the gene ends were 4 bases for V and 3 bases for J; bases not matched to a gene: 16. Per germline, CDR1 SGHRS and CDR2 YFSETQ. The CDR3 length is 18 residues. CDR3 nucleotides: TGCGCCAGCAGCCCCGGACTAGCGAGGGGGGGCTTAAAAGAGACCCAGTACTTC. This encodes CASSPGLARGGLKETQYF.

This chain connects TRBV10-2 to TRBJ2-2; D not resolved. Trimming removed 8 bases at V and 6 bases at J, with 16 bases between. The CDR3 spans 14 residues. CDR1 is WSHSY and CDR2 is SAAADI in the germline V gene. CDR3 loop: CASSVGSMAGELFF. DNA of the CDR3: TGCGCCAGCTCCGTCGGCAGCATGGCCGGGGAGCTGTTTTTT.

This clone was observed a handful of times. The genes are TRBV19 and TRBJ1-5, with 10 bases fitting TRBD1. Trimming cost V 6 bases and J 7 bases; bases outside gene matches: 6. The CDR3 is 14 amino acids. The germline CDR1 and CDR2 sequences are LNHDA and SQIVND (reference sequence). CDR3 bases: TGTGCCAGTAGGGGACAGGGGATACGACAGCCCCAGCATTTT. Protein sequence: CASRGQGIRQPQHF. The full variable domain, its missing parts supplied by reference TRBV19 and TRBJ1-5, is DGGITQSPKYLFRKEGQNVTLSCEQNLNHDAMYWYRQDPGQGLRLIYYSQIVNDFQKGDIAEGYSVSREKKESFPLTVTSAQKNPTAFYLCASRGQGIRQPQHFGDGTRLSIL.